This T cell receptor (beta chain) was found in a study of shared clonotypes between healthy human individuals. Cells designated naive CD8 were CD45RO-negative and were positively selected for CCR7, with terminally differentiated effector memory CD45RA+ cells excluded. Sequencing was performed with immunoSEQ multiplex PCR; in TCRdb, only in-frame clones are kept and a portion is missing. The sample consists of more than 2 million clones, over 85% of them appearing once. This CDR3 spans 19 amino acids. The germline V gene has CDR1 MNHNS and CDR2 SASEGT. J was trimmed by 5 bases and V by 4 bases; bases with no gene match: 16.

J is TRBJ2-2 and V is TRBV6-1; 10 positions match TRBD2. The sample consisted of naive CD8+ T cells from PBMCs. This receptor was obtained from a young man in good health. Some clones in this sample may be carry-over from other donors' samples. The CDR3 reads CASSVHRGVAGGRTGELFF. The CDR3 nucleotides are TGTGCCAGCAGTGTCCATCGCGGGGTAGCGGGAGGCCGGACCGGGGAGCTGTTTTTT.